The 12 T cell receptor beta chains listed next were all sequenced from one sample in a study of blood T cell repertoires in COVID-19. The table came from immunoSEQ multiplex PCR; TCRdb's copy has only in-frame clones and leaves some out. The table includes roughly 110,000 clones, around nine tenths detected once. The sample consisted of peripheral blood. Source of these receptors: a man aged 40-49 years with acute or convalescent COVID-19.

The rearrangement uses TRBV24-1 and TRBJ2-2; D perhaps matches TRBD2 (5 bases). The CDR3 spans 14 residues. V lost 7 bases and J 1 base, leaving 9 bases between the germline ends. Germline lookup yields CDR1 KGHDR and CDR2 SFDVKD. The CDR3 loop is CATRGDGNTGELFF. CDR3 nucleotide sequence: TGTGCCACCAGGGGAGACGGGAACACCGGGGAGCTGTTTTTT.

This clone showed up just once. This chain connects TRBV5-1 to TRBJ2-7; TRBD1 might be the D (6 bases). Trimming pared 0 bases from V and 5 bases from J, leaving 18 bases between. CDR3 length equals 16 residues. Per germline, CDR1 SGHRS and CDR2 YFSETQ. CDR3 region: CASSLALQTGYDEQYF. The CDR3 region has the DNA TGCGCCAGCAGCTTGGCCCTCCAGACAGGCTACGACGAGCAGTACTTC.

The rearrangement links TRBV4-1 to TRBJ1-2; TRBD1 agrees at 8 bases. Germline CDR1 and CDR2: MGHRA and YSYEKL. With 3 bases clipped from V and 5 bases from J, the junction kept 8 bases outside the gene matches. The CDR3 loop spans 15 amino acids. The CDR3 DNA reads TGCGCCAGCAGCCATCAGACAGGGGCCTGGTATGGCTACACCTTC. It encodes CASSHQTGAWYGYTF.

The CDR3 protein is CASSAEASTDTQYF. The CDR3 DNA sequence: TGTGCCAGCAGCGCCGAAGCTAGCACAGATACGCAGTATTTT. The chain is built from TRBV9 and TRBJ2-3; no reliable D call. CDR1 is SGDLS and CDR2 is YYNGEE in the germline V gene. This CDR3 region has 14 residues. Trimming shortened V by 3 bases and J by 0 bases, and 8 bases separated the two germline ends.

The chain has TRBV7-3 and TRBJ2-3; 7 nucleotides align to TRBD1. CDR1 is SGHTA, CDR2 FQGTGA, per germline. The junction had 2 bases not matched to a gene; V was cut back by 4 bases and J by 1 base. The CDR3 has 14 amino acids. The CDR3 is CASSSGQRTDTQYF. The CDR3 coding sequence is TGTGCCAGCAGCTCGGGACAGCGCACAGATACGCAGTATTTT. Supplemented by reference TRBV7-3 and TRBJ2-3, the full variable domain reads GAGVSQTPSNKVTEKGKYVELRCDPISGHTALYWYRQSLGQGPEFLIYFQGTGAADDSGLPNDRFFAVRPEGSVSTLKIQRTERGDSAVYLCASSSGQRTDTQYFGPGTRLTVL.

CDR3 bases: TGTGCCAGCTCACCCCCGGGGCAGCGGGAGTACCAAGAGACCCAGTACTTC. Protein product: CASSPPGQREYQETQYF. This chain uses TRBV18 with TRBJ2-5, with TRBD2 matching 8 bases. The CDR3 is 17 amino acids. Germline trimming cut 3 bases from V and 0 bases from J; bases unmatched to any gene: 9. CDR1 is KGHSH, CDR2 LQKENI, per germline. The entire variable domain, with the rest obtained from reference TRBV18 and TRBJ2-5, is as follows: NAGVMQNPRHLVRRRGQEARLRCSPMKGHSHVYWYRQLPEEGLKFMVYLQKENIIDESGMPKERFSAEFPKEGPSILRIQQVVRGDSAAYFCASSPPGQREYQETQYFGPGTRLLVL.

The chain has TRBV3-1 (or the pseudogene TRBV3-2) and TRBJ2-1; D may be TRBD2 (5 bases). This CDR3 region has 15 residues. V was clipped by 4 bases and J by 5 bases, with 15 bases between them. In germline, CDR1 is LGHDT, CDR2 YNNKEL (reference sequence). The chain's CDR3 is CASSPRRTLHNEQFF. The CDR3 DNA is TGTGCCAGCAGCCCTAGGCGGACTCTACACAATGAGCAGTTCTTC.

This clone has just one count. The chain couples TRBV5-1 to TRBJ1-2, with 9 bases that match TRBD1. Unmatched junction bases numbered 9, after V lost 4 bases and J lost 5 bases. This CDR3 is 15 amino acids long. From germline, CDR1 is SGHRS and CDR2 YFSETQ. The CDR3 bases are TGCGCCAGCAGCATTAGGACAGGGGAGATGTATGGCTACACCTTC. This translates into CASSIRTGEMYGYTF.

This chain connects TRBV19 to TRBJ1-5; a possible D gene is TRBD1 (5 bases). The CDR3 has 12 residues. Trimming pared 8 bases from V and 6 bases from J, leaving 11 bases between. Germline lookup yields CDR1 LNHDA and CDR2 SQIVND (reference sequence). Here the CDR3 reads CASHTGGQPQHF. DNA for the CDR3: TGTGCCAGTCATACGGGGGGTCAGCCCCAGCATTTT. Full variable domain (outside the CDR3, taken from reference TRBV19 and TRBJ1-5): DGGITQSPKYLFRKEGQNVTLSCEQNLNHDAMYWYRQDPGQGLRLIYYSQIVNDFQKGDIAEGYSVSREKKESFPLTVTSAQKNPTAFYLCASHTGGQPQHFGDGTRLSIL.

The count of this clone is one. This chain uses TRBV10-3 with TRBJ1-6, with TRBD1 identical over 9 bases. Germline CDR1 reads ENHRY; CDR2 reads SYGVKD. The CDR3 is 14 residues long. Losses at the gene ends were 5 bases for V and 10 bases for J; bases not matched to a gene: 6. This chain's CDR3 is CAISSDRGGSPLHF. The CDR3 bases are TGTGCCATCAGTTCGGACAGGGGCGGGTCACCCCTCCACTTT.

The rearrangement links TRBV7-8 to TRBJ2-1; 7 bases align to TRBD2. This CDR3 spans 15 amino acids. The germline V gene encodes CDR1 SGHVS and CDR2 FQNEAQ. V dropped 5 bases and J dropped 9; count of bases not matched to a gene: 13. The CDR3 loop reads CASSKSGVAMGEQFF. For the CDR3, the DNA is TGTGCCAGCAGCAAAAGCGGGGTGGCGATGGGTGAGCAGTTCTTC.

The chain has TRBV6-4 and TRBJ1-6; D is possibly TRBD1 (6 bases). V lost 0 bases and J 10 bases, leaving 13 bases between the germline ends. Germline CDR1 reads MRHNA; CDR2 reads SNTAGT. The length of the CDR3 is 15 residues. The CDR3 spells CASSDSHRAGSPLHF. CDR3 nucleotide sequence: TGTGCCAGCAGTGACTCCCACAGGGCCGGATCACCCCTCCACTTT.